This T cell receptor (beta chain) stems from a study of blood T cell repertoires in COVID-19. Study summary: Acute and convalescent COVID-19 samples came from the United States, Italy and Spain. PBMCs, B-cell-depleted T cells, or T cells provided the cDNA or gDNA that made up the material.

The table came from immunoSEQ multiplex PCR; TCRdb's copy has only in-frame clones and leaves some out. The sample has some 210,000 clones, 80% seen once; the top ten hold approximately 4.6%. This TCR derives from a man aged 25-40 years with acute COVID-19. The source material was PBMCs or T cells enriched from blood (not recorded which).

The CDR3 sequence: CASSEGTAGNTIYF. The CDR3 DNA sequence: TGTGCCAGCTCAGAGGGGACAGCTGGAAACACCATATATTTT. The J gene is TRBJ1-3, the V gene TRBV18; 7 nucleotides agree with TRBD1. The CDR3 runs 14 residues. The germline CDR1 and CDR2 sequences are KGHSH and LQKENI. Trimming removed 5 bases from V and 2 bases from J; junction bases left unmatched: 3.